This T cell receptor (beta chain) was recorded in a study of T-cell memory formation after mild COVID-19 (dated by TCRdb to about 2021). Background for the entire study: Most TCR sequence clusters were specific to one of the two donors. Longitudinal TCRalpha and TCRbeta repertoire sequencing tracked T-cell clones expanding and contracting after mild COVID-19 in a couple of donors. The cohort was made up of two young adult volunteers, one female and one male, who were previously healthy. What the authors observed across the whole study: The study included only two mild cases, and larger cohorts that include severe cases with pre-infection samples were judged to be necessary. Contracting CD4+ clones were located mainly in the CM and EM memory subsets, whereas CD8+ clones were found to be enriched in EMRA. SARS-CoV-2 specificity was not confirmed for the second-wave clones peaking on day 37. Balanced CD4/CD8 phenotypes were observed for clones contracting from day 15 to 85, whereas a bias towards CD4+ was observed for a second wave of clones expanding from day 15 to 37. Some responding clones were detected in pre-infection memory, which suggested that pre-existing cross-reactive memory T cells had joined the SARS-CoV-2 response.

V and J lose 1 base and 0 bases, and a span of 13 bases separates them. CDR1 and CDR2, looked up from the germline V gene, are KGHSH and LQKENI. Inclusive of the bounding cysteine and phenylalanine, the CDR3 is 16 residues long. CDR3 DNA is the only sequence kept; it has 48 bases, read in frame from the first base. Ficoll-Paque density gradient centrifugation was used to isolate PBMCs. Sequencing took place on an Illumina NovaSeq 6000. TCRalpha and TCRbeta cDNA libraries were built by 5'RACE with constant-segment primers, adding sample barcodes and unique molecular identifiers. Trizol reagent was used to extract RNA from every sample. Library amplification was performed in two PCR steps, and a second sample barcode and Illumina TruSeq adapters were introduced in the second step. The libraries were sequenced on an Illumina NovaSeq using 2 x 150 bp paired-end reads. The paper's data handling went like this. The reads were demultiplexed and collapsed into UMI-guided consensus sequences using migec v1.2.7. Using mixcr v2.1.11, the UMI consensuses were aligned to TRA and TRB V and J templates and assembled into clonotypes. Clonotypes were classified as expanded or contracted when called significant by both edgeR and NoisET, with noise models trained on biological replicates. edgeR calls used a false discovery rate-adjusted p below 0.01 and a log2 fold-change threshold of 1. As an exploratory analysis of dynamics, max-normalized trajectories of the 1000 most abundant clonotypes were examined by PCA with hierarchical clustering. Separately sequenced CD4+ and CD8+ repertoires were used to assign a CD4 or CD8 phenotype to each responding clone. Through fastp at Q25 and MiXCR, TCRdb rebuilt clones from the public reads, retaining in-frame beta chains. Rows with a matching CDR3 protein are joined into one entry that keeps the most common DNA and genes. What appears here as the V and J calls and clone size reflects TCRdb's work, not the paper's. Recorded for this sample are 200,000 or so distinct CDR3 sequences; around 18% of them occurred a single time. The ten largest clones represent roughly 2.6% of the sample.

This clonotype was detected a few times. The target of this receptor is not known. One base away there is no much larger clone; base qualities are not given. The chain is encoded by TRBV18 joined to TRBJ2-7; the D gene is unclear. Sequences were obtained from PBMCs or a T cell subset sorted from them (not recorded which). The source of this sequence is an adult woman who had mild COVID-19 (a few samples of this study predate the infection). The sample titles of this study are shuffled in the database, so cell type and time point are left out; the donor was told from shared clones. In nucleotide form, the sequence is TGTGCCAGCTCACCACTACAACGAGCTGGCTCCTACGAGCAGTACTTC. This encodes CASSPLQRAGSYEQYF.